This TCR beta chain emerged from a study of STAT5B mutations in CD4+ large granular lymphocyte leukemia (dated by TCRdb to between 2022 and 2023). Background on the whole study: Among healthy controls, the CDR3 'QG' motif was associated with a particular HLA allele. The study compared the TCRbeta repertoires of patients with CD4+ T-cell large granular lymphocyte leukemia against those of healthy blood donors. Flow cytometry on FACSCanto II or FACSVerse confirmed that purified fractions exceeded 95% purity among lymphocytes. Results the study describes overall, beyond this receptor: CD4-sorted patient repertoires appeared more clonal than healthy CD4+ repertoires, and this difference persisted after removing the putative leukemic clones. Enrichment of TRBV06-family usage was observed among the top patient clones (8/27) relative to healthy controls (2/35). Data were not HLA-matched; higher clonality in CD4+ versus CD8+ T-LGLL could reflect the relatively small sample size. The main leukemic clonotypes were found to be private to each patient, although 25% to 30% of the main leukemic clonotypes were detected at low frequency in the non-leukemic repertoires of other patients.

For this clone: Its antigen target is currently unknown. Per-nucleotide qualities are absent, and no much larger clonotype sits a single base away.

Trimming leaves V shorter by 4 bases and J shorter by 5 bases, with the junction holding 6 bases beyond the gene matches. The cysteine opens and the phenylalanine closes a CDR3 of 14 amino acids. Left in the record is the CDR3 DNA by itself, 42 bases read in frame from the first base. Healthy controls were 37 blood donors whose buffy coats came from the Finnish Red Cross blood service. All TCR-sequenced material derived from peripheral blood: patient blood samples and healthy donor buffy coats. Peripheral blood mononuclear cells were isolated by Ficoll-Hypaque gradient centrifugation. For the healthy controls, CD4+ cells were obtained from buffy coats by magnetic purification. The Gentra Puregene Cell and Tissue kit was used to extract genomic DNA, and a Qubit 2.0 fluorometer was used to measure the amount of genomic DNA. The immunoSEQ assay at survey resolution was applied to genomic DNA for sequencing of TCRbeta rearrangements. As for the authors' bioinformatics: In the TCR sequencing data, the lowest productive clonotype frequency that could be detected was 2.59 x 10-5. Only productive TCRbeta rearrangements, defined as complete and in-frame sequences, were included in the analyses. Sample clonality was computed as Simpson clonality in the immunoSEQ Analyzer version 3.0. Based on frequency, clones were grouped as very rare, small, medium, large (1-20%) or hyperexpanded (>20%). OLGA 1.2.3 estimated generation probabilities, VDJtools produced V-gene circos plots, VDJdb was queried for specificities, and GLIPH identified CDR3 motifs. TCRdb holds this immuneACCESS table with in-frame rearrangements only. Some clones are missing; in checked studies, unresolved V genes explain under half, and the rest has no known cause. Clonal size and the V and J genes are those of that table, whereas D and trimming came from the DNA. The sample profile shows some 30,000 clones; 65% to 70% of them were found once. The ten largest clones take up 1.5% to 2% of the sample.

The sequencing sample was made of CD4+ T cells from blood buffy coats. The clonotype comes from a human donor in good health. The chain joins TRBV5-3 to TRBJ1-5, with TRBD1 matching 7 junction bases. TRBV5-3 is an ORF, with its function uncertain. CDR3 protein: CARSLTGPHQPQHF. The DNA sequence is TGTGCCAGAAGCCTGACAGGGCCCCATCAGCCCCAGCATTTT.